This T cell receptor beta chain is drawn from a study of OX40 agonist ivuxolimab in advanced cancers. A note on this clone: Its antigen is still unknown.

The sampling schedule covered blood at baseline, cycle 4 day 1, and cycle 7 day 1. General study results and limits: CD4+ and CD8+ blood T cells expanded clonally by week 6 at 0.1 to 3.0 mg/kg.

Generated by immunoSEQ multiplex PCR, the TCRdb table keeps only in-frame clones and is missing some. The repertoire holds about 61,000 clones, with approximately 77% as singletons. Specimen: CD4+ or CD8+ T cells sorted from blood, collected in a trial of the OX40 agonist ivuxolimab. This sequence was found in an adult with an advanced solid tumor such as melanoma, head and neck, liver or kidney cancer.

The DNA of the CDR3 is TGCAGCGTTGATTGGGTAGCGGGAGGGCCCTTTAATGAGCAGTTCTTC. This sequence encodes CSVDWVAGGPFNEQFF. This chain joins TRBV29-1 and TRBJ2-1, with TRBD2 matching over 11 bases. V shed 3 bases, J shed 7 bases, and the junction held 11 bases outside the gene matches. The CDR3 has 16 amino acids. In germline, CDR1 is SQVTM, CDR2 ANQGSEA.